A single sample is the source of the 9 T cell receptor beta chains below, sequenced in a study of patients and donors after allogeneic stem cell transplantation. TCRdb reprocessed the RT-PCR reads with MiXCR, giving one entry per CDR3 protein. The sample has hundreds of thousands of distinct CDR3 sequences, around 15% seen once. Sequencing was performed on blood, either unsorted or a sorted T cell fraction (not recorded which). The receptor set was obtained from a human donor who was either an allogeneic HSCT recipient or a stem cell or donor lymphocyte infusion donor (not recorded which). It is not recorded whose cells these are; they may come from a transplant donor.

This clonotype was found many times. This chain's CDR3 is CASSLAVAVGEQFF. The CDR3 coding sequence is TGCGCCAGCAGCTTGGCGGTAGCGGTAGGTGAGCAGTTCTTC. The chain couples TRBV5-1 to TRBJ2-1, with a tentative D call TRBD2 (6 bases). Trimming shortened V by 0 bases and J by 9 bases, and 13 bases separated the two germline ends. Germline loops: CDR1 SGHRS, CDR2 YFSETQ. The CDR3 sequence is 14 residues long.

This clonotype was observed a handful of times. The chain combines TRBV12-3 or TRBV12-4 with TRBJ2-3; the D is unclear. CDR3 size: 15 residues. V was pared by 6 bases and J by 4 bases, with 17 bases between. The CDR3 coding sequence is TGTGCCAGCAGCCACGCTAGACCACGGGCAGATACGCAGTATTTT. This encodes CASSHARPRADTQYF.

The chain links TRBV28 to TRBJ1-5; D is ambiguous. Germline CDR1 reads MDHEN; CDR2 reads SYDVKM. This CDR3 is built from 13 residues. V dropped 5 bases and J dropped 6 bases, with 11 bases sitting between them. The CDR3 DNA sequence: TGTGCCAGCAGTACCCTTGGCACTCAGCCCCAGCATTTT. It is translated as CASSTLGTQPQHF.

The genes are TRBV20-1 and TRBJ1-1; D ambiguous. Germline-derived CDR1 and CDR2 are DFQATT and SNEGSKA (reference sequence). This CDR3 is 13 amino acids long. V shed 4 bases and J shed 0 bases, with 9 bases lying between them. In DNA form, the CDR3 reads TGCAGTGCTATTGGGCAGCTGAACACTGAAGCTTTCTTT. It encodes CSAIGQLNTEAFF.

This clonotype was seen a handful of times. The V gene is TRBV15, the J gene TRBJ2-2; TRBD1 matches 7 bases. The length of the CDR3 is 16 residues. CDR1 and CDR2 (germline): LNHNV, YYDKDF (reference sequence). J gave up 7 bases and V 5 bases, and 13 bases lay outside the gene matches. DNA for the CDR3: TGTGCCACCAGCGTACTCAGGGGGTTGAGATACGGGGAGCTGTTTTTT. Its translation is CATSVLRGLRYGELFF.

This clonotype was detected only a few times. The junction departs from germline at one end; a sequencing error may be responsible. The V gene is TRBV7-7, the J gene TRBJ2-2; D is perhaps TRBD1 (5 bases). This CDR3 has 16 residues. CDR1 SSHAT and CDR2 FNYEAQ come from the germline V gene (reference sequence). CDR3 sequence: CASSALQASRTGELFF. The CDR3 bases are TGTGCTAGCAGCGCCTTACAGGCCTCGAGAACCGGGGAGCTGTTTTTT.

The rearrangement uses TRBV4-1 and TRBJ2-1; 8 nucleotides align to TRBD2. Trimming cost V 2 bases and J 7 bases; bases outside gene matches: 7. CDR3 length: 15 amino acids. The germline V gene has CDR1 MGHRA and CDR2 YSYEKL. CDR3 sequence: CASSQLGLVINEQFF. CDR3 in DNA: TGCGCCAGCAGCCAACTGGGACTAGTCATTAATGAGCAGTTCTTC.

This clonotype was picked up a small number of times. V and J are TRBV4-1 and TRBJ2-7; 9 nucleotides line up with TRBD2. Germline loops: CDR1 MGHRA, CDR2 YSYEKL. J lost 2 bases, V lost 0 bases, and 5 bases had no gene match. This CDR3 region has 16 residues. As DNA, the CDR3 is TGCGCCAGCAGCCAAGACCGGCGGGAGGGCACCTACGAGCAGTACTTC. Its translation is CASSQDRREGTYEQYF.

The rearrangement uses TRBV6-1 and TRBJ2-2; D is possibly TRBD2 (6 bases). The CDR3 sequence is 15 residues long. The germline V gene encodes CDR1 MNHNS and CDR2 SASEGT. Deletions cut 6 bases from V and 3 bases from J, with 14 bases between. DNA for the CDR3: TGTGCCAGCAGGAGGGAGCGGGTTTACACCGGGGAGCTGTTTTTT. This translates into CASRRERVYTGELFF.